What follows are 25 T cell receptor beta chains derived from one specimen sequenced in a study of regulatory T cells in long-lasting Graves disease. Time point defined: persistent/refractory GD, antithyroid drugs over 5 years with positive TRAb. TCR sequences were obtained from RNA taken from PBMCs. With iRepertoire HTBI primers and Arm-PCR of CDR3 regions, TCR beta libraries were built. In TCRdb, the multiplex PCR reads were re-called with MiXCR into one record per CDR3 protein. Among 300,000 or so distinct CDR3 sequences listed, 15% to 20% were seen once. Material: peripheral blood mononuclear cells (PBMCs), obtained when the disease was refractory, from a patient treated with antithyroid drugs. The source of these receptors is a female donor with Graves disease.

This clonotype was picked up many times. CDR3 coding DNA: TGTGCCAGCAGCCCAAGGGGACGGGGGGCCGCCCAAGAGACCCAGTACTTC. Its protein is CASSPRGRGAAQETQYF. This chain uses TRBV12-3 or TRBV12-4 with TRBJ2-5, with a tentative D call TRBD2 (7 bases). The CDR3 contains 17 residues. V was cut by 6 bases and J by 1 base, with 21 bases left in between.

The chain carries TRBV7-3 and TRBJ2-5, with no clear D. Germline values: CDR1 SGHTA, CDR2 FQGTGA. The CDR3 covers 15 residues. V lost 2 bases and J 4 bases, leaving 14 bases between the germline ends. In nucleotides, the CDR3 is TGTGCCAGCAGCTTACACGGTAAAACGGGAGAGACCCAGTACTTC. As protein: CASSLHGKTGETQYF.

This clonotype was seen a few times. This chain links TRBV18 with TRBJ2-2; 12 nucleotides align to TRBD2. Germline assignment: CDR1 KGHSH and CDR2 LQKENI. The CDR3 is 15 amino acids. The V gene end was trimmed by 6 bases and the J gene end by 3 bases; junction bases not matched to a gene: 2. The CDR3 loop reads CASSWTSGDTGELFF. The CDR3 DNA follows: TGTGCCAGCTCTTGGACTAGCGGGGACACCGGGGAGCTGTTTTTT.

This clonotype was seen a single time. The V gene is TRBV7-9, the J gene TRBJ1-6; D ambiguous. Germline V lookup: CDR1 SEHNR, CDR2 FQNEAQ (reference sequence). CDR3 length: 15 residues. The V end was cut by 3 bases, the J end by 7 bases, with 13 bases between. For the CDR3, the DNA is TGTGCCAGCAGCTTCGGACTCCCGAAAAATTCACCCCTCCACTTT. Protein product: CASSFGLPKNSPLHF.

Many counts were recorded for this clonotype. The chain couples TRBV6-1 to TRBJ1-5; no clear D. The CDR3 has 13 amino acids. In germline, CDR1 is MNHNS, CDR2 SASEGT. The V end lost 1 base, the J end lost 6 bases, and 7 bases lay between the germline ends. The CDR3 DNA follows: TGTGCCAGCAGTGAAGGGCTTCGTCAGCCCCAGCATTTT. This translates into CASSEGLRQPQHF.

This clonotype was seen repeatedly, ten times or more. The chain has TRBV2 and TRBJ2-5; D call uncertain. Germline V gene lookup returns CDR1 SNHLY and CDR2 FYNNEI. Trimming shortened V by 5 bases and J by 1 base, and 8 bases separated the two germline ends. This CDR3 spans 13 amino acids. The CDR3 is CASSSSSQETQYF. The CDR3 DNA follows: TGTGCCAGCAGTTCCAGCAGCCAAGAGACCCAGTACTTC.

Concerning this clonotype: The junction departs from germline at one end; a sequencing error may be responsible. CDR3 sequence reads: CASSPMDRVYGHTF. The CDR3 region has the DNA TGCGCCAGCAGCCCCATGGACAGGGTGTATGGCCACACCTTC. The V and J genes are TRBV5-1 and TRBJ1-2; 8 bases are shared with TRBD1. The CDR3 totals 14 residues. Germline-derived CDR1 and CDR2 are SGHRS and YFSETQ.

The rearrangement joins TRBV2 to TRBJ2-7; D perhaps matches TRBD2 (6 bases). The V and J ends lost 7 bases and 4 bases respectively, with 17 bases between them. The CDR3 is 14 amino acids. Germline CDR1 and CDR2: SNHLY and FYNNEI. The CDR3 DNA sequence: TGTGCCAGCAAGGTCAGGGACGGGGGTTACGAGCAGTACTTC. It codes for CASKVRDGGYEQYF. Using reference TRBV2 and TRBJ2-7 for the parts outside the CDR3, the full variable domain is EPEVTQTPSHQVTQMGQEVILRCVPISNHLYFYWYRQILGQKVEFLVSFYNNEISEKSEIFDDQFSVERPDGSNFTLKIRSTKLEDSAMYFCASKVRDGGYEQYFGPGTRLTVT.

This clonotype was recorded at least ten times. The chain employs TRBV6-1 and TRBJ2-5; no clear D. The V end lost 4 bases, the J end lost 4 bases, and 7 bases lay between the germline ends. CDR3 size: 12 residues. Germline assignment: CDR1 MNHNS and CDR2 SASEGT. This CDR3 reads CASSGKRETQYF. DNA for the CDR3: TGTGCCAGCAGTGGGAAAAGAGAGACCCAGTACTTC.

The gene calls are TRBV28 and TRBJ2-3, with 7 bases fitting TRBD2. The CDR3 covers 16 residues. The J segment lost 6 bases and the V segment lost 6 bases, leaving 15 bases of the junction unmatched. Germline CDR1 reads MDHEN; CDR2 reads SYDVKM. CDR3 nucleotide sequence: TGTGCCAGCAGCCGCTCCCCGGGGGGAGGGCCGGATACGCAGTATTTT. Amino acid sequence: CASSRSPGGGPDTQYF.

Ten or more counts support this clonotype. The rearrangement uses TRBV12-3 or TRBV12-4 and TRBJ1-1; 7 bases fit TRBD1. The CDR3 length is 13 residues. V was pared by 8 bases and J by 2 bases, with 5 bases of the junction left unmatched. The CDR3 sequence: CASHWDSNTEAFF. The CDR3, as DNA: TGTGCCAGCCATTGGGACAGTAACACTGAAGCTTTCTTT.

This clonotype appeared many times. The gene calls are TRBV28 and TRBJ1-1; D is unclear. With 10 bases removed from V and 0 bases from J, the gap between germline ends came to 15 bases. CDR1 MDHEN and CDR2 SYDVKM come from the germline V gene. There are 14 residues in the CDR3. CDR3: CATHLRPLNTEAFF. CDR3 nucleotides: TGTGCCACACACCTCCGACCCTTGAACACTGAAGCTTTCTTT.

In this sample, this clonotype turned up a few times. Since a much larger clone is just one base distant, this may be a read error. V is TRBV27 and J is TRBJ1-1; tentatively, D is TRBD1 (6 bases). Germline V gives CDR1 MNHEY, CDR2 SMNVEV (reference sequence). The CDR3 sequence is 13 residues long. The V and J ends lost 6 bases and 0 bases respectively, with 8 bases between them. The CDR3 bases are TGTGCCAGCAGCGGGACAATGAACACTGAAGCTTTCTTT. Translation gives CASSGTMNTEAFF.

This clonotype showed up many times. The chain employs TRBV6-2 or TRBV6-3 and TRBJ1-2; 9 nucleotides agree with TRBD1. Germline loops: CDR1 MNHEY, CDR2 SVGEGT. The CDR3 extends over 14 amino acids. The J segment lost 2 bases and the V segment lost 4 bases, leaving 2 bases of the junction unmatched. The CDR3 spells CASSFGTGNYGYTF. The CDR3 bases are TGTGCCAGCAGTTTCGGGACAGGGAACTATGGCTACACCTTC.

Comments on this clonotype: Possible read error: a much larger clone is one base away. The conserved phenylalanine or tryptophan is not found at the CDR3 terminus, so this likely reflects a read error. The chain carries TRBV6-5 and TRBJ1-2; a weak D match, TRBD1 (5 bases). Germline V gene sequence: CDR1 MNHEY, CDR2 SVGAGI. Trimming took off 0 bases at V and 4 bases at J, with 15 bases between the two ends. The CDR3 runs 16 residues. The chain's CDR3 is CASSYSYGDSGYGYTL. In nucleotides, the CDR3 is TGTGCCAGCAGTTACTCGTACGGGGACTCCGGCTATGGCTACACCCTC.

The gene calls are TRBV5-1 and TRBJ1-4, with a possible D match to TRBD1 (6 bases). Between the trimmed V and J ends, which lost 1 base and 14 bases, there was a span of 15 bases. The germline V gene encodes CDR1 SGHRS and CDR2 YFSETQ. There are 13 residues in the CDR3. For the CDR3, the DNA is TGCGCCAGCAGCTTGACCCCGGGACAATCGCTGTTTTTT. This translates into CASSLTPGQSLFF.

This clonotype was seen more than once but under ten times. The V gene is TRBV19, the J gene TRBJ1-5; D is possibly TRBD1 (5 bases). This CDR3 is 15 amino acids long. V dropped 8 bases and J dropped 3 bases, with 17 bases sitting between them. Germline CDR1 and CDR2: LNHDA and SQIVND (reference sequence). The CDR3 DNA sequence: TGTGCCAGTGATACCACCGGGGCCTACAATCAGCCCCAGCATTTT. Translated, it gives CASDTTGAYNQPQHF.

This clonotype came up a few times. The chain is built from TRBV19 and TRBJ2-6, with D maybe TRBD1 (6 bases). V dropped 4 bases and J dropped 3 bases, with 7 bases sitting between them. The CDR3 totals 14 residues. CDR1 is LNHDA, CDR2 SQIVND, per germline (reference sequence). The CDR3 DNA follows: TGTGCCAGTAGTACAGGGGATGGGGCCAACGTCCTGACTTTC. It is translated as CASSTGDGANVLTF.

The chain is built from TRBV4-1 and TRBJ2-7; no clear D gene. Germline V gives CDR1 MGHRA, CDR2 YSYEKL. The V and J ends lost 0 bases and 9 bases respectively, with 15 bases between them. This CDR3 is built from 14 residues. The CDR3 loop is CASSQDGIGLGQYF. CDR3 DNA sequence: TGCGCCAGCAGCCAAGATGGGATCGGGCTGGGGCAGTACTTC.

This clonotype was seen repeatedly, ten times or more. The chain recombines TRBV12-3 or TRBV12-4 with TRBJ2-6; TRBD1 aligns across 7 bases. J lost 0 bases, V lost 4 bases, and 9 bases had no gene match. The CDR3 extends over 18 amino acids. CDR3 DNA sequence: TGTGCCAGCAGTTACCGACAGGGAACTGTCTCTGGGGCCAACGTCCTGACTTTC. Encoded protein: CASSYRQGTVSGANVLTF.

J is TRBJ2-7 and V is TRBV28; D unresolved. Germline V gene sequence: CDR1 MDHEN, CDR2 SYDVKM. The V gene lost 9 bases and the J gene lost 5 bases, with 8 bases spanning the gap. This CDR3 spans 10 amino acids. The CDR3 DNA is TGTGCCAGTAAACCGGACGAGCAGTACTTC. Translated, it gives CASKPDEQYF.

This clonotype was detected a few times. J is TRBJ2-7 and V is TRBV7-2, with TRBD1 identical over 11 bases. The V gene's germline CDR1 is SGHTA and CDR2 FQGNSA. Germline trimming cut 1 base from V and 3 bases from J; bases unmatched to any gene: 2. CDR3 length: 15 residues. The CDR3 spells CASSLDGTGGYEQYF. In nucleotides, the CDR3 is TGTGCCAGCAGCTTAGACGGGACAGGGGGCTACGAGCAGTACTTC.

V is TRBV5-4 and J is TRBJ2-2; D uncertain. This CDR3 is built from 15 residues. The V end lost 5 bases, the J end lost 0 bases, and 11 bases lay between the germline ends. In germline, CDR1 is SGHNT, CDR2 YYREEE (reference sequence). CDR3 sequence (DNA): TGTGCCAGCAGTCTGGACGTTACGAACACCGGGGAGCTGTTTTTT. Translated: CASSLDVTNTGELFF. Combining the CDR3 with reference TRBV5-4 and TRBJ2-2 gives the whole variable domain ETGVTQSPTHLIKTRGQQVTLRCSSQSGHNTVSWYQQALGQGPQFIFQYYREEENGRGNFPPRFSGLQFPNYSSELNVNALELDDSALYLCASSLDVTNTGELFFGEGSRLTVL.

This clonotype appeared many times. This chain connects TRBV29-1 to TRBJ2-7; D possibly matches TRBD1 or TRBD2 (5 bases each). The CDR3 spans 16 residues. Germline V gives CDR1 SQVTM, CDR2 ANQGSEA. Between the trimmed V and J ends, which lost 2 bases and 3 bases, there was a span of 20 bases. CDR3 sequence (DNA): TGCAGCGTTGAATCGCCTGTTGTTAGGGACGTCTACGAGCAGTACTTC. It yields the protein CSVESPVVRDVYEQYF.

This clonotype was seen a few times. The rearrangement links TRBV29-1 to TRBJ1-1; D is possibly TRBD1 (5 bases). Germline V gene data show CDR1 as SQVTM and CDR2 as ANQGSEA. The CDR3 spans 13 residues. V was cut by 3 bases and J by 0 bases, with 8 bases left in between. The CDR3 nucleotides read TGCAGCGTTGAGGGGGTCATGAACACTGAAGCTTTCTTT. Translated, it gives CSVEGVMNTEAFF.